These 25 T cell receptor beta chains originate from one sample sequenced in a study of blood T cell repertoires in COVID-19. Profiling relied on immunoSEQ multiplex PCR, and the TCRdb table lists in-frame clones only, not all of them. The sample consists of 35,000 or so clones, about 90% of them appearing once. Sequencing input: peripheral blood. The origin of the receptors is a human donor in a cohort sampled during active COVID-19.

The chain couples TRBV7-2 to TRBJ2-3; 9 bases map to TRBD2. V shed 7 bases, J shed 5 bases, and the junction held 16 bases outside the gene matches. This CDR3 has 17 amino acids. Looked up from germline, CDR1 is SGHTA and CDR2 is FQGNSA. The CDR3 sequence is CASTPRGGAPRGDTQYF. For the CDR3, the DNA is TGTGCCAGCACCCCGCGGGGGGGCGCGCCCCGGGGAGATACGCAGTATTTT.

The chain links TRBV5-6 to TRBJ2-5; D perhaps matches TRBD1 (5 bases). Trimming shortened V by 4 bases and J by 5 bases, and 12 bases separated the two germline ends. The V gene's germline CDR1 is SGHDT and CDR2 YYEEEE. The CDR3 loop spans 13 amino acids. The CDR3 region has the DNA TGTGCCAGCAGCGCCAGGGTGTTGGAGACCCAGTACTTC. It is translated as CASSARVLETQYF. Together with reference TRBV5-6 and TRBJ2-5, the CDR3 gives the full variable domain: DAGVTQSPTHLIKTRGQQVTLRCSPKSGHDTVSWYQQALGQGPQFIFQYYEEEERQRGNFPDRFSGHQFPNYSSELNVNALLLGDSALYLCASSARVLETQYFGPGTRLLVL.

V usage is TRBV28 and J usage is TRBJ1-4; 12 bases are shared with TRBD1. The germline V gene has CDR1 MDHEN and CDR2 SYDVKM. V dropped 6 bases and J dropped 1; count of bases not matched to a gene: 6. The CDR3 covers 17 residues. CDR3 DNA sequence: TGTGCCAGCAGAACCGGGACAGGGGGCCGAACTAATGAAAAACTGTTTTTT. Translated, it gives CASRTGTGGRTNEKLFF.

The gene calls are TRBV10-3 and TRBJ2-7; a possible D gene is TRBD2 (5 bases). This CDR3 is built from 14 residues. Trimming took off 3 bases at V and 3 bases at J, with 12 bases between the two ends. Germline V gene data show CDR1 as ENHRY and CDR2 as SYGVKD. The DNA of the CDR3 is TGTGCCATCAGTGACCGGGGATGGATCTACGAGCAGTACTTC. Translating it yields CAISDRGWIYEQYF.

As to this clone: This CDR3 is also generated by other DNA sequences in the sample. The genes are TRBV3-1 (or the pseudogene TRBV3-2) and TRBJ2-7; no firm D call. The CDR3 runs to 14 residues. V gave up 0 bases and J gave up 0 bases, with 6 bases separating them. Germline V CDR1 and CDR2: LGHDT, YNNKEL (reference sequence). In DNA, the CDR3 is TGTGCCAGCAGCCAAGATCCGTCCTCCTACGAGCAGTACTTC. Encoded protein: CASSQDPSSYEQYF.

The gene calls are TRBV19 and TRBJ1-2; 8 bases line up with TRBD1. The germline gives CDR1 LNHDA, CDR2 SQIVND (reference sequence). The CDR3 totals 18 residues. V lost 4 bases to trimming and J lost 4 bases; unmatched junction nucleotides: 17. As DNA, the CDR3 is TGTGCCAGTAGTACCCTCCGGGACAGGTACCTCCCTACCTATGGCTACACCTTC. Amino acid sequence: CASSTLRDRYLPTYGYTF. The entire variable domain, with the rest obtained from reference TRBV19 and TRBJ1-2, is as follows: DGGITQSPKYLFRKEGQNVTLSCEQNLNHDAMYWYRQDPGQGLRLIYYSQIVNDFQKGDIAEGYSVSREKKESFPLTVTSAQKNPTAFYLCASSTLRDRYLPTYGYTFGSGTRLTVV.

The rearrangement joins TRBV9 to TRBJ2-1; D is perhaps TRBD2 (5 bases). The CDR3 loop spans 14 amino acids. The ends were cut back, 4 bases at V and 7 bases at J, with 15 bases in the middle. Germline V gives CDR1 SGDLS, CDR2 YYNGEE. CDR3 nucleotide sequence: TGTGCCAGCAGCCTCCGCCCTAGCCTGAATGAGCAGTTCTTC. Translated: CASSLRPSLNEQFF.

Notes on this clone: Germline and junction disagree at one end, which may indicate a read error. The chain carries TRBV28 and TRBJ2-7; TRBD2 matches at 13 bases. Germline CDR1 and CDR2: MDHEN and SYDVKM. The CDR3 is 11 amino acids. CDR3 protein: CATGTSGILVF. The CDR3 DNA sequence: TGTGCCACCGGGACTAGCGGGATTTTGGTATTC.

The chain uses TRBV24-1 and TRBJ2-5; possible D gene TRBD1, 5 bases. Deletions cut 9 bases from V and 2 bases from J, with 9 bases between. The CDR3 length is 12 residues. Germline CDR1 reads KGHDR; CDR2 reads SFDVKD. CDR3 protein: CATLGQQETQYF. For the CDR3, the DNA is TGTGCCACCCTTGGACAACAAGAGACCCAGTACTTC.

This chain joins TRBV25-1 and TRBJ1-5; 7 bases fit TRBD1. J gave up 4 bases and V 5 bases, and 5 bases lay outside the gene matches. Germline-derived CDR1 and CDR2 are MGHDK and SYGVNS. This CDR3 is built from 14 residues. The CDR3 loop is CASSLQGWNQPQHF. The CDR3 DNA reads TGTGCCAGCAGTCTACAGGGGTGGAATCAGCCCCAGCATTTT. Complete variable domain (other parts from reference TRBV25-1 and TRBJ1-5): EADIYQTPRYLVIGTGKKITLECSQTMGHDKMYWYQQDPGMELHLIHYSYGVNSTEKGDLSSESTVSRIRTEHFPLTLESARPSHTSQYLCASSLQGWNQPQHFGDGTRLSIL.

This chain connects TRBV6-2 or TRBV6-3 to TRBJ2-3; D is ambiguous. Trimming stripped 0 bases from V and 2 bases from J, with 9 bases between. The CDR3 contains 15 residues. Germline CDR1 is MNHEY and CDR2 is SVGEGT. In DNA form, the CDR3 reads TGTGCCAGCAGTTACTCTGCGGCCCCCACAGATACGCAGTATTTT. It is translated as CASSYSAAPTDTQYF.

This chain links TRBV2 with TRBJ2-7; TRBD1 matches 7 bases. V shed 4 bases and J 2 bases; nucleotides not matched to a gene: 5. This CDR3 contains 14 residues. Germline V lookup: CDR1 SNHLY, CDR2 FYNNEI. DNA for the CDR3: TGTGCCAGCAGTGTCTCTGGGACAGCCTACGAGCAGTACTTC. Translating gives CASSVSGTAYEQYF. Variable domain in full (rest from reference TRBV2 and TRBJ2-7): EPEVTQTPSHQVTQMGQEVILRCVPISNHLYFYWYRQILGQKVEFLVSFYNNEISEKSEIFDDQFSVERPDGSNFTLKIRSTKLEDSAMYFCASSVSGTAYEQYFGPGTRLTVT.

Of note for this clone: The germline gene is not matched at one end of the junction; a read error may be the cause. The chain combines TRBV11-3 with TRBJ2-5; D unclear. The CDR3 runs to 12 residues. Looked up from germline, CDR1 is SGHNT and CDR2 is YENEEA. The CDR3 DNA reads as TGTGCCAGCAGCGCCAACCAGGAGACCCAGTACTTC. The encoded protein is CASSANQETQYF.

The rearrangement uses TRBV19 and TRBJ1-2; 8 nucleotides agree with TRBD1. V trimming: 1 base; J trimming: 8 bases; junction bases outside the gene matches: 9. This CDR3 has 15 residues. Germline-derived CDR1 and CDR2 are LNHDA and SQIVND (reference sequence). The CDR3 sequence is CASSIGRQGFMGYTF. CDR3 coding DNA: TGTGCCAGTAGTATAGGAAGACAGGGGTTCATGGGCTACACCTTC. Based on the CDR3 plus reference TRBV19 and TRBJ1-2, the full variable domain is DGGITQSPKYLFRKEGQNVTLSCEQNLNHDAMYWYRQDPGQGLRLIYYSQIVNDFQKGDIAEGYSVSREKKESFPLTVTSAQKNPTAFYLCASSIGRQGFMGYTFGSGTRLTVV.

V and J are TRBV7-6 and TRBJ2-2; 7 nucleotides match TRBD2. With 0 bases clipped from V and 1 base from J, the junction kept 11 bases outside the gene matches. The CDR3 spans 19 residues. Per the germline V gene, CDR1 is SGHVS and CDR2 is FNYEAQ. CDR3 sequence: CASSLAWREKGGNTGELFF. Here the CDR3 DNA reads TGTGCCAGCAGCTTAGCGTGGCGGGAGAAGGGAGGGAACACCGGGGAGCTGTTTTTT.

The rearrangement joins TRBV6-6 to TRBJ2-1, with 8 nucleotides matching TRBD2. V lost 4 bases and J lost 10; bases outside the gene matches: 9. This CDR3 comprises 14 residues. Germline V gene data show CDR1 as MNHNY and CDR2 as SVGAGI (reference sequence). The CDR3 nucleotides are TGTGCCAGCAGTTCTCCCCGGGAGGGACCAGAGCAGTTCTTC. Its protein is CASSSPREGPEQFF.

The CDR3 here is CASSHKINRGIGYEQYF. The CDR3 nucleotides are TGTGCCAGCAGCCACAAGATAAACAGGGGCATAGGCTACGAGCAGTACTTC. J is TRBJ2-7 and V is TRBV3-1 (or the pseudogene TRBV3-2); 7 bases fit TRBD1. Per germline, CDR1 LGHDT and CDR2 YNNKEL (reference sequence). The CDR3 length is 17 residues. Trimming cost V 3 bases and J 3 bases; bases outside gene matches: 14.

This clone occurred a few times. The chain employs TRBV2 and TRBJ2-4, with 8 bases lining up with TRBD1. The V gene end was trimmed by 8 bases and the J gene end by 9 bases; junction bases not matched to a gene: 9. Germline lookup yields CDR1 SNHLY and CDR2 FYNNEI. The CDR3 totals 13 residues. The CDR3 loop is CASLGQGQSIQYF. The CDR3 coding sequence is TGTGCCAGCCTAGGACAGGGCCAATCCATTCAGTACTTC.

The rearrangement uses TRBV23-1 and TRBJ1-1; D not certain. TRBV23-1 is given ORF status, its function remaining uncertain. The CDR3 has 9 residues. Between the trimmed V and J ends, which lost 8 bases and 10 bases, there was a span of 8 bases. CDR3 nucleotides: TGCGCCAGCCCATTCGGAGCTTTCTTT. Translating it yields CASPFGAFF.

The sample holds a few counts of this clone. The chain combines TRBV29-1 with TRBJ1-2; TRBD1 aligns across 8 bases. The CDR3 has 12 amino acids. V lost 4 bases and J lost 7; bases outside the gene matches: 5. In germline, CDR1 is SQVTM, CDR2 ANQGSEA. The CDR3 bases are TGCAGCGTTGGTCAGGGGGCGGCTGGCTACACCTTC. It is translated as CSVGQGAAGYTF.

This chain links TRBV7-9 with TRBJ1-1; 9 bases are shared with TRBD1. V shed 5 bases and J 6 bases; nucleotides not matched to a gene: 19. The V gene's germline CDR1 is SEHNR and CDR2 FQNEAQ (reference sequence). This CDR3 contains 18 residues. The CDR3: CASSNAHYRGQGNSEAFF. CDR3 in DNA: TGTGCCAGCAGCAATGCTCATTACCGGGGACAGGGCAACTCTGAAGCTTTCTTT.

This clone has a single count. The chain joins TRBV15 to TRBJ2-7, with 9 bases aligning to TRBD1. The V segment lost 5 bases and the J segment 3 bases; nucleotides outside the gene matches: 8. Per the germline V gene, CDR1 is LNHNV and CDR2 is YYDKDF (reference sequence). CDR3 length: 15 residues. The CDR3 sequence is CATSELQGAFYEQYF. The CDR3 DNA reads as TGTGCCACCAGCGAATTACAGGGGGCGTTCTACGAGCAGTACTTC.

This chain joins TRBV7-2 and TRBJ2-5; a weak D match, TRBD2 (6 bases). Germline V gene data show CDR1 as SGHTA and CDR2 as FQGNSA. This CDR3 comprises 14 residues. Trimming left V 5 bases short and J 1 base short, with 11 bases between. The CDR3 region is CASSIVSGQETQYF. In DNA, the CDR3 is TGTGCCAGCAGCATCGTTAGCGGCCAAGAGACCCAGTACTTC.

The V call is TRBV28, the J call TRBJ2-7, with 8 bases identical to TRBD2. V shed 4 bases, J shed 1 base, and the junction held 24 bases outside the gene matches. Germline loops: CDR1 MDHEN, CDR2 SYDVKM. The CDR3 contains 21 residues. Written as DNA, the CDR3 is TGTGCCAGCAGTTCCCGTTTACGGCCGAAGGGTGAGGCTAGCGGGTCCTACGAGCAGTACTTC. It yields the protein CASSSRLRPKGEASGSYEQYF.

The V call is TRBV27, the J call TRBJ2-7; tentatively, D is TRBD1 (6 bases). CDR1 is MNHEY, CDR2 SMNVEV, per germline (reference sequence). There are 14 residues in the CDR3. V lost 2 bases and J 3 bases, leaving 11 bases between the germline ends. The CDR3: CASSLSSGDYEQYF. In nucleotides, the CDR3 is TGTGCCAGCAGTTTAAGTTCAGGGGACTACGAGCAGTACTTC.